The 21 T cell receptor beta chains reported below all come from one sample, sequenced in a study of a mutant IDH1 vaccine in newly diagnosed glioma. Some clones are missing from TCRdb's copy, which holds only in-frame ones; the method was immunoSEQ multiplex PCR. This sample has some 120,000 clones, with around three quarters found just once. Indicated time point: week 11, during vaccination. All doses held 300 ug of mutant IDH1 20-mer peptide, with topical imiquimod. The antigens for these receptors are not known. The sample was PBMCs, taken from a glioma patient whose treatment included an IDH1 peptide vaccine. These receptors all come from a man aged 35 to 55 with glioma.

This sequence joins TRBV15 and TRBJ2-7; D is ambiguous. Trimming shortened V by 0 bases and J by 0 bases, and 9 bases separated the two germline ends. Germline-derived CDR1 and CDR2 are LNHNV and YYDKDF (reference sequence). The CDR3 covers 15 residues. CDR3 sequence: CATSRDRSFSYEQYF. The CDR3 DNA sequence: TGTGCCACCAGCAGAGATAGAAGCTTCTCCTACGAGCAGTACTTC.

The J gene is TRBJ2-7, the V gene TRBV5-1; tentatively, D is TRBD1 (6 bases). The germline V and J ends were trimmed by 4 bases and 3 bases, with 14 bases remaining between them. Germline V gives CDR1 SGHRS, CDR2 YFSETQ. This CDR3 spans 14 amino acids. CDR3 loop: CASSVFRTDYEQYF. CDR3 in DNA: TGCGCCAGCAGCGTGTTCCGGACAGACTACGAGCAGTACTTC.

The gene calls are TRBV30 and TRBJ1-2; D not certain. The CDR3 loop spans 14 amino acids. V was shortened by 0 bases and J by 7 bases, with 15 bases between the two germline ends. Germline lookup yields CDR1 GTSNPN and CDR2 SVGIG (reference sequence). The CDR3 DNA reads TGTGCCTGGAGTGTACTGCATGGAGGGTTTGGCTACACCTTC. Amino acid sequence: CAWSVLHGGFGYTF.

V usage is TRBV5-6 and J usage is TRBJ2-7; 11 positions match TRBD1. Germline V lookup: CDR1 SGHDT, CDR2 YYEEEE. Trimming took 4 bases from V and 4 from J; bases not matched to a gene: 10. The CDR3 covers 16 residues. CDR3 sequence reads: CASSTWRTGGRYEQYF. Written as DNA, the CDR3 is TGTGCCAGCAGCACTTGGAGGACAGGGGGCCGGTACGAGCAGTACTTC.

The chain has TRBV9 and TRBJ2-3; D might be TRBD2 (5 bases). Trimming took 1 base from V and 0 from J, leaving 12 bases between them. The CDR3 has 16 residues. Germline loops: CDR1 SGDLS, CDR2 YYNGEE. The CDR3 region is CASSVREVASTDTQYF. The CDR3 coding sequence is TGTGCCAGCAGCGTACGGGAAGTAGCTAGCACAGATACGCAGTATTTT.

CDR3 sequence reads: CASSEGAGKTYGYTF. The CDR3 DNA reads TGTGCCAGCAGTGAGGGGGCCGGGAAGACCTATGGCTACACCTTC. V and J are TRBV6-4 and TRBJ1-2, with D maybe TRBD1 (6 bases). The CDR3 has 15 amino acids. V lost 3 bases to trimming and J lost 4 bases, with 15 bases between them. Germline V gives CDR1 MRHNA, CDR2 SNTAGT.

The chain joins TRBV5-1 to TRBJ2-7; 7 bases are a match to TRBD1. CDR3 length equals 12 residues. Trimming took 4 bases from V and 5 from J; bases not matched to a gene: 3. CDR1 and CDR2 (germline): SGHRS, YFSETQ. DNA for the CDR3: TGCGCCAGCAGCGTTCAGGGGGACGAGCAGTACTTC. Translating gives CASSVQGDEQYF.

The V and J genes are TRBV27 and TRBJ1-1; TRBD1 matches at 7 bases. Unmatched junction bases numbered 7, after V lost 6 bases and J lost 3 bases. The CDR3 length is 14 residues. Per the germline V gene, CDR1 is MNHEY and CDR2 is SMNVEV (reference sequence). CDR3 loop: CASSPDRADTEAFF. CDR3 DNA sequence: TGTGCCAGCAGCCCAGACAGGGCGGACACTGAAGCTTTCTTT.

The chain carries TRBV7-9 and TRBJ1-3, with a weak D call TRBD1 (5 bases). V lost 0 bases and J lost 0, with 18 bases in between. Germline V CDR1 and CDR2: SEHNR, FQNEAQ (reference sequence). The CDR3 runs to 19 residues. The CDR3 is CASSLARGDLRFSGNTIYF. CDR3 coding DNA: TGTGCCAGCAGCTTAGCGAGAGGGGACCTACGCTTCTCTGGAAACACCATATATTTT.

J is TRBJ2-1 and V is TRBV5-1; 9 positions match TRBD1. CDR3 length: 14 amino acids. Germline V lookup: CDR1 SGHRS, CDR2 YFSETQ. J gave up 5 bases and V 4 bases, and 4 bases lay outside the gene matches. The CDR3 loop reads CASSAGQGHNEQFF. CDR3 nucleotides: TGCGCCAGCAGCGCGGGACAGGGCCACAATGAGCAGTTCTTC.

A remark on this clone: This CDR3 fails to terminate in the conserved phenylalanine or tryptophan, so it likely reflects a read error. The chain has TRBV30 and TRBJ1-2; D might be TRBD1 (6 bases). Germline V gene lookup returns CDR1 GTSNPN and CDR2 SVGIG (reference sequence). V gave up 0 bases and J gave up 8 bases, with 10 bases separating them. This CDR3 spans 12 amino acids. The CDR3 DNA reads TGTGCCTGGAGTGTAGGGGGGTTCGGCTACACCCTC. This sequence encodes CAWSVGGFGYTL.

This chain connects TRBV20-1 to TRBJ1-2; D possibly corresponds to TRBD1 (6 bases). The CDR3 is made up of 10 amino acids. Germline CDR1 is DFQATT and CDR2 is SNEGSKA (reference sequence). V lost 6 bases and J 8 bases, leaving 10 bases between the germline ends. DNA of the CDR3: TGCAGTGCGAAGGGGGGAGGCTACACCTTC. Residues: CSAKGGGYTF.

The chain recombines TRBV6-5 with TRBJ1-1; no firm D call. Germline CDR1 reads MNHEY; CDR2 reads SVGAGI. The V gene lost 7 bases and the J gene lost 0 bases, with 9 bases spanning the gap. This CDR3 has 13 amino acids. This CDR3 reads CASIDGMNTEAFF. The DNA of the CDR3 is TGTGCCAGCATCGACGGTATGAACACTGAAGCTTTCTTT.

There are a few counts of this clone. The chain carries TRBV11-2 and TRBJ1-1; 8 nucleotides align to TRBD1. The CDR3 is made up of 13 amino acids. The germline V gene has CDR1 SGHAT and CDR2 FQNNGV. CDR3 DNA sequence: TGTGCGACCGGACAGGGCAAAGACACTGAAGCTTTCTTT. Encoded protein: CATGQGKDTEAFF.

The chain couples TRBV27 to TRBJ2-3; 12 bases match TRBD2. Trimming cost V 2 bases and J 2 bases; bases outside gene matches: 5. Germline lookup yields CDR1 MNHEY and CDR2 SMNVEV (reference sequence). The CDR3 spans 17 residues. The CDR3 reads CASSLIGLAGNTDTQYF. As DNA, the CDR3 is TGTGCCAGCAGTTTAATCGGACTAGCGGGAAACACAGATACGCAGTATTTT.

J is TRBJ2-7 and V is TRBV18; TRBD1 matches 8 bases. This CDR3 region has 14 residues. Germline-derived CDR1 and CDR2 are KGHSH and LQKENI. V shed 6 bases, J shed 7 bases, and the junction held 11 bases outside the gene matches. The CDR3 DNA is TGTGCCAGCTCCCCCGGGACAGGCCTTGGGGAGCAGTACTTC. Its protein is CASSPGTGLGEQYF.

The chain is built from TRBV5-1 and TRBJ1-5; D unresolved. V was trimmed by 0 bases and J by 0 bases, leaving 7 bases between them. There are 15 residues in the CDR3. The germline CDR1 and CDR2 sequences are SGHRS and YFSETQ. CDR3 sequence: CASSLDGISNQPQHF. In nucleotides, the CDR3 is TGCGCCAGCAGCTTGGACGGTATTAGCAATCAGCCCCAGCATTTT.

This clone was observed a handful of times. V is TRBV30 and J is TRBJ1-2; the match to TRBD1 covers 9 bases. The CDR3 runs 16 residues. Trimming at V came to 4 bases and at J to 5 bases, leaving 14 bases not matched to a gene. Germline V gene sequence: CDR1 GTSNPN, CDR2 SVGIG (reference sequence). The CDR3 loop reads CAWNPGTGSLAYGYTF. The CDR3 DNA sequence: TGTGCCTGGAACCCCGGGACAGGGTCGTTGGCTTATGGCTACACCTTC. The whole variable domain, remainder taken from reference TRBV30 and TRBJ1-2, is SQTIHQWPATLVQPVGSPLSLECTVEGTSNPNLYWYRQAAGRGLQLLFYSVGIGQISSEVPQNLSASRPQDRQFILSSKKLLLSDSGFYLCAWNPGTGSLAYGYTFGSGTRLTVV.

The chain uses TRBV7-9 and TRBJ2-7; D may correspond to TRBD1 or TRBD2 (5 bases each). CDR1 is SEHNR, CDR2 FQNEAQ, per germline (reference sequence). V lost 1 base to trimming and J lost 0 bases, with 22 bases between them. The CDR3 has 19 residues. The CDR3 bases are TGTGCCAGCAGCTTAGATTGGGTAAAAGGGGACCCCCCCTCCTACGAGCAGTACTTC. Residues: CASSLDWVKGDPPSYEQYF.

The chain recombines TRBV6-5 with TRBJ2-7; TRBD2 matches 10 bases. The CDR3 has 15 amino acids. The germline CDR1 and CDR2 sequences are MNHEY and SVGAGI. Trimming at V came to 2 bases and at J to 7 bases, leaving 8 bases not matched to a gene. The CDR3 loop is CASSYDVAGGWEQYF. CDR3 bases: TGTGCCAGCAGTTACGACGTAGCGGGGGGTTGGGAGCAGTACTTC.

The V gene is TRBV5-1, the J gene TRBJ2-1; 10 bases are shared with TRBD2. Germline V lookup: CDR1 SGHRS, CDR2 YFSETQ. The J segment lost 6 bases and the V segment lost 5 bases, leaving 5 bases of the junction unmatched. This CDR3 is built from 14 residues. In nucleotides, the CDR3 is TGCGCCAGCAGTTCCGGGACTAGCGCCAATGAGCAGTTCTTC. It yields the protein CASSSGTSANEQFF.